Listed below are T cell receptor beta chains from one sample, sequenced in a study of shared clonotypes between healthy human individuals. Method: immunoSEQ multiplex PCR; TCRdb's copy keeps in-frame clones and lacks some. The sample includes under 2,500,000 clones, approximately 95% seen only once; the top ten take around 0.13%. The sequencing sample was made of naive CD4+ T cells sorted from blood. The source of these receptors is a man younger than 30 in good health. CDR3s include the opening cysteine and the closing phenylalanine or tryptophan. A D gene is named only where the DNA matches it firmly. Some rows have no size entry. The others give once, few or many, or a class for an expanded clone.

d_call j_call clone_size v_call cdr3_aa cdr3_nt
. TRBJ2-1 . TRBV7-2 CASSLGIRRQFF TGTGCCAGCAGCTTAGGGATCAGGAGGCAGTTCTTC
TRBD1 TRBJ1-5 . TRBV6-1 CASSAQGANNQPQHF TGTGCCAGCAGTGCACAGGGGGCTAACAATCAGCCCCAGCATTTT
TRBD1 TRBJ1-5 once TRBV19 CASSAGTGGIQPQHF TGTGCCAGTAGTGCCGGGACAGGGGGAATTCAGCCCCAGCATTTT
TRBD1 TRBJ2-2 . TRBV5-6 CASSSRTGGGELFF TGTGCCAGCAGCAGCCGGACAGGGGGCGGGGAGCTGTTTTTT
TRBD2 TRBJ2-1 . TRBV9 CASSGSGRAGQFF TGTGCCAGCAGCGGTAGCGGGAGGGCGGGGCAGTTCTTC
TRBD2 TRBJ2-3 . TRBV19 CASRRLAGGTDTQYF TGTGCCAGTAGGAGACTAGCGGGAGGGACAGATACGCAGTATTTT
. TRBJ2-7 . TRBV6-1 CASSEERGRYEQYF TGTGCCAGCAGTGAAGAAAGGGGCAGATACGAGCAGTACTTC
. TRBJ2-7 . TRBV6-5 CASGQTFSVQYF TGTGCCAGTGGACAGACCTTTAGTGTTCAGTACTTC
TRBD2 TRBJ2-7 . TRBV28 CASSFGLAGDSYEQYF TGTGCCAGCAGTTTCGGACTAGCGGGGGACTCCTACGAGCAGTACTTC
TRBD1 TRBJ2-5 . TRBV5-4 CASSRQGGQETQYF TGTGCCAGCAGCAGACAGGGCGGCCAAGAGACCCAGTACTTC
TRBD2 TRBJ2-7 once TRBV30 CAWSVARTSGTEGEQYF TGTGCCTGGAGTGTAGCTCGGACTAGCGGGACTGAAGGCGAGCAGTACTTC
TRBD1 TRBJ1-6 . TRBV7-2 CASSLGQGGISSYNSPLHF TGTGCCAGCAGCCTCGGACAGGGAGGGATAAGCTCCTATAATTCACCCCTCCACTTT
. TRBJ1-2 . TRBV6-5 CASSYSGVYGYTF TGTGCCAGCAGTTACTCCGGGGTCTATGGCTACACCTTC
. TRBJ1-6 . TRBV19 CASSIDRHSPLHF TGTGCCAGTAGTATAGATCGGCATTCACCCCTCCACTTT
. TRBJ2-7 few TRBV6-1 CASSGLTPDF TGTGCCAGCAGTGGGCTTACTCCCGACTTC
TRBD2 TRBJ2-7 . TRBV2 CASSLQGGRASSEQYF TGTGCCAGCAGTCTCCAGGGCGGGAGGGCCTCGAGCGAGCAGTACTTC
. TRBJ2-3 . TRBV11-2 CASSLAGALSTDTQYF TGTGCCAGCAGCTTAGCCGGGGCCCTTAGCACAGATACGCAGTATTTT
. TRBJ2-4 . TRBV12-2 CASRSTPVWGRLLAKNIQYF TGTGCAAGTCGCTCCACACCTGTTTGGGGACGACTACTAGCCAAAAACATTCAGTACTTC
. TRBJ1-6 once TRBV30 CAWSRVDSPLHF TGTGCCTGGAGCCGTGTTGATTCACCCCTCCACTTT
TRBD2 TRBJ2-1 . TRBV30 CAWATGWTSGSFENEQFF TGTGCCTGGGCGACCGGGTGGACTAGCGGGAGCTTTGAGAATGAGCAGTTCTTC
. TRBJ1-1 . TRBV5-4 CASSQVMNTEAFF TGTGCCAGCAGCCAAGTAATGAACACTGAAGCTTTCTTT
. TRBJ2-7 . TRBV11-2 CASSPDSSTSSYEQYF TGTGCCAGCAGCCCGGACTCTTCAACGAGCTCCTACGAGCAGTACTTC
TRBD2 TRBJ2-1 once TRBV30 CAWTRAGGPYNEQFF TGTGCCTGGACAAGGGCGGGAGGGCCGTACAATGAGCAGTTCTTC
. TRBJ2-7 . TRBV28 CASSARLVYEQYF TGTGCCAGCAGTGCCAGACTAGTCTACGAGCAGTACTTC
. TRBJ2-3 . TRBV2 CASSPLAGSTDTQYF TGTGCCAGCAGTCCCCTCGCGGGAAGCACAGATACGCAGTATTTT
TRBD1 TRBJ2-7 once TRBV11-3 CASSPGQGSYEQYF TGTGCCAGCAGCCCGGGACAGGGTAGCTACGAGCAGTACTTC
TRBD1 TRBJ2-7 . TRBV5-1 CASSRDPPGQGRSEQYF TGCGCCAGCAGCAGAGATCCACCGGGACAGGGAAGGTCTGAGCAGTACTTC
TRBD1 TRBJ2-2 . TRBV28 CASSPPGQIAGELFF TGTGCCAGCAGTCCCCCGGGACAGATCGCCGGGGAGCTGTTTTTT
. TRBJ1-1 . TRBV20-1 CSAPGDAEAFF TGCAGTGCCCCGGGGGACGCTGAAGCTTTCTTT
. TRBJ2-7 . TRBV15 CATSRDPGVLYEQYF TGTGCCACCAGCAGAGATCCTGGGGTCCTCTACGAGCAGTACTTC
TRBD1 TRBJ1-2 . TRBV2 CASSALQGIGYTF TGTGCCAGCAGTGCGTTACAGGGGATTGGCTACACCTTC
. TRBJ1-2 . TRBV7-2 CASSRDRNYGYTF TGTGCCAGCAGCCGTGACAGGAACTATGGCTACACCTTC
TRBD1 TRBJ2-7 . TRBV5-4 CASSHGTDPYEQYF TGTGCCAGCAGCCATGGGACAGACCCCTACGAGCAGTACTTC
. TRBJ1-1 . TRBV7-8 CASSLAGAVEAFF TGTGCCAGCAGCTTAGCAGGGGCGGTCGAAGCTTTCTTT
TRBD1 TRBJ1-5 . TRBV2 CASRAGTGNNQPQHF TGTGCCAGCAGGGCCGGGACAGGGAACAATCAGCCCCAGCATTTT
TRBD2 TRBJ2-3 . TRBV10-3 CAISESGGLAGDPDTDTQYF TGTGCCATCAGTGAGTCCGGGGGTCTAGCGGGAGATCCGGACACAGATACGCAGTATTTT
. TRBJ1-4 once TRBV5-1 CASSPSRSDEKLFF TGCGCCAGCAGCCCTAGCAGGAGCGATGAAAAACTGTTTTTT
TRBD1 TRBJ1-6 . TRBV5-4 CASSGGTEYNSPLHF TGTGCCAGCAGCGGGGGGACAGAGTATAATTCACCCCTCCACTTT
TRBD2 TRBJ2-1 . TRBV10-2 CASSPLPGLGGEQFF TGCGCCAGCAGTCCTTTACCGGGACTAGGGGGTGAGCAGTTCTTC
. TRBJ2-1 . TRBV5-8 CASSYGASLYNEQFF TGTGCCAGCAGCTACGGGGCGAGCCTCTACAATGAGCAGTTCTTC
. TRBJ2-3 . TRBV2 CASSVERDTQYF TGTGCCAGCAGTGTAGAAAGGGATACGCAGTATTTT
. TRBJ2-1 . TRBV27 CASSLRAVSYNEQFF TGTGCCAGCAGTTTACGGGCAGTCTCCTACAATGAGCAGTTCTTC
. TRBJ1-5 . TRBV2 CASSEGDQPQHF TGTGCCAGCAGTGAAGGCGATCAGCCCCAGCATTTT
TRBD2 TRBJ2-3 once TRBV5-8 CASSQRLAGSTDTQYF TGTGCCAGCTCGCAACGACTAGCGGGAAGCACAGATACGCAGTATTTT
TRBD1 TRBJ2-7 . TRBV10-3 CAISEYRGLFEQYF TGTGCCATCAGTGAGTACAGGGGCCTTTTCGAGCAGTACTTC
TRBD1 TRBJ2-6 . TRBV7-9 CASSSGTAFSGANVLTF TGTGCCAGCAGTTCCGGGACAGCCTTTTCTGGGGCCAACGTCCTGACTTTC
. TRBJ2-2 . TRBV7-2 CASSLQGRAGELFF TGTGCCAGCAGCTTACAGGGGCGGGCCGGGGAGCTGTTTTTT
TRBD1 TRBJ1-5 . TRBV7-2 CASSRQGNQPQHF TGTGCCAGCAGCCGACAGGGAAATCAGCCCCAGCATTTT
. TRBJ2-2 . TRBV29-1 CSVDGGNTGELFF TGCAGCGTTGACGGGGGGAACACCGGGGAGCTGTTTTTT
. TRBJ1-5 . TRBV30 CAWSLNRGNQPQHF TGTGCCTGGAGCCTAAACAGGGGCAATCAGCCCCAGCATTTT
. TRBJ2-3 . TRBV5-1 CASSFPGLRTDTQYF TGCGCCAGCAGCTTCCCCGGGTTGCGCACAGATACGCAGTATTTT
. TRBJ1-1 . TRBV18 CASSPGTELGAFF TGTGCCAGCTCACCTGGGACGGAGCTTGGAGCTTTCTTT
. TRBJ2-5 once TRBV6-1 CASSEWLGVGTQYF TGTGCCAGCAGTGAATGGCTAGGCGTCGGGACCCAGTACTTC
. TRBJ1-6 . TRBV5-1 CASSLGLNSYNSPLHF TGCGCCAGCAGCTTGGGCCTTAACTCCTATAATTCACCCCTCCACTTT
TRBD2 TRBJ2-7 . TRBV10-2 CASRGLAGGGEQYF TGCGCCAGCAGGGGGCTAGCGGGAGGAGGCGAGCAGTACTTC
. TRBJ2-7 once TRBV11-2 CASTQAQGMSHEQYF TGTGCCAGCACCCAGGCCCAGGGGATGTCTCACGAGCAGTACTTC
. TRBJ2-1 . TRBV9 CASSVEALPREQFF TGTGCCAGCAGCGTAGAGGCCCTCCCGCGTGAGCAGTTCTTC